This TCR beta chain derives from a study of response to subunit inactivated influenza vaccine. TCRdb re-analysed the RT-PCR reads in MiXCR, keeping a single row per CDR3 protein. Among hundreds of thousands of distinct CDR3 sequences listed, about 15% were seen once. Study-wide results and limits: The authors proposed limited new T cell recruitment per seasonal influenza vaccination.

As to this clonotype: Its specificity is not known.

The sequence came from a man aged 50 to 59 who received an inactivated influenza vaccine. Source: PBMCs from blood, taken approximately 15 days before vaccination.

CDR3: CASSQRPTTYEQYF. The CDR3 coding sequence is TGTGCCAGCAGCCAACGGCCTACGACCTACGAGCAGTACTTC. The chain is built from TRBV3-1 and TRBJ2-7; D is unclear. The CDR3 has 14 residues. The germline V gene has CDR1 LGHDT and CDR2 YNNKEL (reference sequence). The V and J ends lost 2 bases and 2 bases respectively, with 10 bases between them.